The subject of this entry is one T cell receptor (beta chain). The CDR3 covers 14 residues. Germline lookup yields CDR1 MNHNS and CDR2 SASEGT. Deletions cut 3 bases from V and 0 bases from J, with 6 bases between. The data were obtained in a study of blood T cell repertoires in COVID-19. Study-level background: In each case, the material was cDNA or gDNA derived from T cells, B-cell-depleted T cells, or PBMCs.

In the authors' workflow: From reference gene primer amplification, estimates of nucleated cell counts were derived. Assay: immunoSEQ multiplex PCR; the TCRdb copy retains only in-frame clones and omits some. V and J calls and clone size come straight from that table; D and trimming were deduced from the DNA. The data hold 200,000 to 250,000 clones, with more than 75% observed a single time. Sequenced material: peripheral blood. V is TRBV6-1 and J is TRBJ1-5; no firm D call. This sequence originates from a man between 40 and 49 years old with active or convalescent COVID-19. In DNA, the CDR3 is TGTGCCAGCAGTGAGAGTTATAGCAATCAGCCCCAGCATTTT. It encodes CASSESYSNQPQHF.